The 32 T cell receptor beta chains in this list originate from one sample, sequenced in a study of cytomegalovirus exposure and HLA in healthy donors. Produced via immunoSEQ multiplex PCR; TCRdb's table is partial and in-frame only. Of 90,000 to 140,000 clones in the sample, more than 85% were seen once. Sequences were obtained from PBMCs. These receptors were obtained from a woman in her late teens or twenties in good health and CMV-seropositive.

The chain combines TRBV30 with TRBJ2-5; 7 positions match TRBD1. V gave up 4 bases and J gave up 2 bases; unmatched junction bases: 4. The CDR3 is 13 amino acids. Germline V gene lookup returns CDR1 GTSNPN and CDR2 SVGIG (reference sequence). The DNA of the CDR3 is TGTGCCTGGACGGGGACAGCTCAAGAGACCCAGTACTTC. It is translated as CAWTGTAQETQYF.

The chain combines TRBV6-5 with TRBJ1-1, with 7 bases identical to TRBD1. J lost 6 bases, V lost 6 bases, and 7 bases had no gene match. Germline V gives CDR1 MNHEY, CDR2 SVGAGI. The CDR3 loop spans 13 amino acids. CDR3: CASRGRGAAEAFF. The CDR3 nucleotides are TGTGCCAGCAGGGGCAGGGGGGCCGCTGAAGCTTTCTTT.

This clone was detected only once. The CDR3 here is CASSLKGAAGNTIYF. The CDR3 region has the DNA TGCGCCAGCAGCCTGAAAGGGGCAGCTGGAAACACCATATATTTT. The gene calls are TRBV4-1 and TRBJ1-3; possible D gene TRBD1, 5 bases. Germline V gene sequence: CDR1 MGHRA, CDR2 YSYEKL. The CDR3 has 15 amino acids. V gave up 4 bases and J gave up 2 bases, with 12 bases separating them.

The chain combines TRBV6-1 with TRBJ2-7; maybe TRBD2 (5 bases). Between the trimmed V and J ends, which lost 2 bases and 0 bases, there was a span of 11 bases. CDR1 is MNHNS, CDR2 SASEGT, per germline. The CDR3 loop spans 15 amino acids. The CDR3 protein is CASSEPTGSSYEQYF. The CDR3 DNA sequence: TGTGCCAGCAGTGAACCGACGGGAAGCTCCTACGAGCAGTACTTC.

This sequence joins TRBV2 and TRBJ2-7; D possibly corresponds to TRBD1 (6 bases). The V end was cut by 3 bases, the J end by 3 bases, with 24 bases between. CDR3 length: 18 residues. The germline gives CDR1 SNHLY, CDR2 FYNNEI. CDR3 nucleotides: TGTGCCAGCAGTGACTGCACAGGGTTAGGAGGTAACTGCTACGAGCAGTACTTC. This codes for CASSDCTGLGGNCYEQYF.

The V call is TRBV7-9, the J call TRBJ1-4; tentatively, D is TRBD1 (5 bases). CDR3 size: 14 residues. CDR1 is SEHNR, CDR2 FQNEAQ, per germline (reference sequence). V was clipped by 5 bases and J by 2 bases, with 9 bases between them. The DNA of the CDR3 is TGTGCCAGCAGCCCCCAGGGCACTAATGAAAAACTGTTTTTT. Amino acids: CASSPQGTNEKLFF.

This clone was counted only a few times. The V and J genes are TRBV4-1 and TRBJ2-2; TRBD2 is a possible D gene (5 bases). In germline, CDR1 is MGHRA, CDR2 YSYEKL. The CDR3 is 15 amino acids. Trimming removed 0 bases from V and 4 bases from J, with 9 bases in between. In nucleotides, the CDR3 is TGCGCCAGCAGCCAAGATTGGGAGAGCACCGGGGAGCTGTTTTTT. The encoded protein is CASSQDWESTGELFF.

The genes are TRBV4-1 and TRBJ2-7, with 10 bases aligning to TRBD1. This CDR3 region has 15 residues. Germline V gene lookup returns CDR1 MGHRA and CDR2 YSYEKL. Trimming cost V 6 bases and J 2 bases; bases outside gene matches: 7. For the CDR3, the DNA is TGCGCCAGCAGGTACCGGGACAGGGGTCCCTACGAGCAGTACTTC. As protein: CASRYRDRGPYEQYF.

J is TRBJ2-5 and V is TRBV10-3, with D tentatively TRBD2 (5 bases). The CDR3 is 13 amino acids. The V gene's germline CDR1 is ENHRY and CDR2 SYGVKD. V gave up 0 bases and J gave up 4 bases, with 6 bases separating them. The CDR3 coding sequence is TGTGCCATCAGTGAGTCGGGAGCAGAGACCCAGTACTTC. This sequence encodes CAISESGAETQYF.

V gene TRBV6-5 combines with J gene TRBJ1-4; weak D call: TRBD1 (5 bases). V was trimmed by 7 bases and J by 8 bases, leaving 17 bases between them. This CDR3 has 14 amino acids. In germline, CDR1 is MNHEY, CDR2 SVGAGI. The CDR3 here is CASKKRQSHEKLFF. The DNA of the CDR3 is TGTGCCAGCAAAAAAAGACAGTCACACGAAAAACTGTTTTTT.

CDR3 protein: CASSPGTGVEKLFF. The CDR3 DNA follows: TGTGCCAGCAGTCCCGGGACAGGGGTTGAAAAACTGTTTTTT. The chain is built from TRBV5-5 and TRBJ1-4, with 10 bases that match TRBD1. CDR1 is SGHKS and CDR2 is YYEKEE in the germline V gene (reference sequence). This CDR3 is 14 amino acids long. V was pared by 5 bases and J by 7 bases, with 5 bases of the junction left unmatched.

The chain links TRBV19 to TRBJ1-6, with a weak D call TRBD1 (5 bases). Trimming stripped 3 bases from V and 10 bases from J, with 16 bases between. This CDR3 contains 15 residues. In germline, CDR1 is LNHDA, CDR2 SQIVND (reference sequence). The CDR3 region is CASSIKGREGSPLHF. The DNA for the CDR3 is TGTGCCAGTAGTATTAAGGGCAGGGAGGGATCACCCCTCCACTTT.

The CDR3 spells CASSLQGYNSPLHF. CDR3 coding DNA: TGTGCCAGCAGTTTGCAGGGTTATAATTCACCCCTCCACTTT. J is TRBJ1-6 and V is TRBV28; perhaps TRBD1 as D (5 bases). V dropped 3 bases and J dropped 4 bases, with 7 bases sitting between them. Germline V lookup: CDR1 MDHEN, CDR2 SYDVKM. The CDR3 has 14 residues.

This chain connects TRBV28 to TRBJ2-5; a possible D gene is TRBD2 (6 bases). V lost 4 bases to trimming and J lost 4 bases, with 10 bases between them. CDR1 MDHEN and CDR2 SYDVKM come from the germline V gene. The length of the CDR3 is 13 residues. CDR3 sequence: CASSSGSLETQYF. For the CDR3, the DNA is TGTGCCAGCAGTTCCGGGAGCCTAGAGACCCAGTACTTC.

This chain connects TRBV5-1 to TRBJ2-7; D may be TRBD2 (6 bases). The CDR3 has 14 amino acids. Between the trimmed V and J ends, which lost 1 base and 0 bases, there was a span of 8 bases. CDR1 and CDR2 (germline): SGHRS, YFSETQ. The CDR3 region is CASSLPGASYEQYF. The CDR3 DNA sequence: TGCGCCAGCAGCTTGCCGGGAGCCTCCTACGAGCAGTACTTC.

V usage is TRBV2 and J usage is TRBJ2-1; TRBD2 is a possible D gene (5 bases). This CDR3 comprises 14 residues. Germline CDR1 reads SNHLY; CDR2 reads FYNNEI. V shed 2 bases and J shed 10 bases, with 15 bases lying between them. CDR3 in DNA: TGTGCCAGCAGTGAAAGGTATACACCGGGAGAGCAGTTCTTC. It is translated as CASSERYTPGEQFF. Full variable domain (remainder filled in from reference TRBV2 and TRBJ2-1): EPEVTQTPSHQVTQMGQEVILRCVPISNHLYFYWYRQILGQKVEFLVSFYNNEISEKSEIFDDQFSVERPDGSNFTLKIRSTKLEDSAMYFCASSERYTPGEQFFGPGTRLTVL.

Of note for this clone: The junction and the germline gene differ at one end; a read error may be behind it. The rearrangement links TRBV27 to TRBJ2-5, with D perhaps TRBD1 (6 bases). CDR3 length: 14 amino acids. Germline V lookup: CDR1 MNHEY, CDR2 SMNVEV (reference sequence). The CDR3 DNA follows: TGTGCCAGCAGTCGACAGGCTCACCACGAGACCCAGTACTTC. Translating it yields CASSRQAHHETQYF.

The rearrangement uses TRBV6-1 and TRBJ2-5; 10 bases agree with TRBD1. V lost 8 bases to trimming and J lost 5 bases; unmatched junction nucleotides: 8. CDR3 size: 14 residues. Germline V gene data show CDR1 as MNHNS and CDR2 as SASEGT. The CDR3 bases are TGTGCCAGCGACCCGGGACAGGGGCACGAGACCCAGTACTTC. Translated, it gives CASDPGQGHETQYF.

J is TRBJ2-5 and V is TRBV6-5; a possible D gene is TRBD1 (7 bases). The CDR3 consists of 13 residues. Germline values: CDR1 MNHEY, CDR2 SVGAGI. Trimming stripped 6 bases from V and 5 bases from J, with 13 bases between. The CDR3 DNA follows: TGTGCCAGCAGGCCGACAGGGAGGGAGACCCAGTACTTC. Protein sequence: CASRPTGRETQYF.

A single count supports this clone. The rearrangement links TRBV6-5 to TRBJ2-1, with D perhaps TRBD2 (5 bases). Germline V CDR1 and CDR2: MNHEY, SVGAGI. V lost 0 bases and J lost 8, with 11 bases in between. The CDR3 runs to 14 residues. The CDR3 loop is CASSYSRGFHEQFF. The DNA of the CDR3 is TGTGCCAGCAGTTACTCGAGAGGGTTCCATGAGCAGTTCTTC.

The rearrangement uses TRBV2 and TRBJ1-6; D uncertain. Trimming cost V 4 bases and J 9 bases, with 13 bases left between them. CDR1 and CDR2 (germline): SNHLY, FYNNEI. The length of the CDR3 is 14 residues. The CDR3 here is CASSARALTSPLHF. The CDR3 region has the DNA TGTGCCAGCAGTGCCCGAGCTCTCACTTCACCCCTCCACTTT. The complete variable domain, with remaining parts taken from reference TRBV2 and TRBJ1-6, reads EPEVTQTPSHQVTQMGQEVILRCVPISNHLYFYWYRQILGQKVEFLVSFYNNEISEKSEIFDDQFSVERPDGSNFTLKIRSTKLEDSAMYFCASSARALTSPLHFGNGTRLTVT.

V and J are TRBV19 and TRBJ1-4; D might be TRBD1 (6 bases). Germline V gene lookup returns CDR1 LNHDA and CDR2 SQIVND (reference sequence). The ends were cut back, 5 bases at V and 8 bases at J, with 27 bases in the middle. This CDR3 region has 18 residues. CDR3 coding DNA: TGTGCCAGTAGTGGCGGACGCGGACGGGCAGGGGCGGAGGAAAAACTGTTTTTT. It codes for CASSGGRGRAGAEEKLFF. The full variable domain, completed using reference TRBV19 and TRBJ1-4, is DGGITQSPKYLFRKEGQNVTLSCEQNLNHDAMYWYRQDPGQGLRLIYYSQIVNDFQKGDIAEGYSVSREKKESFPLTVTSAQKNPTAFYLCASSGGRGRAGAEEKLFFGSGTQLSVL.

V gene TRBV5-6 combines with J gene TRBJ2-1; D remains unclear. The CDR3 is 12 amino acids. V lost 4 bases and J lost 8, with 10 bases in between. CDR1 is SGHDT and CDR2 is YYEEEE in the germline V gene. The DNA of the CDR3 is TGTGCCAGCAGCCTGGTAGCCCATGAGCAGTTCTTC. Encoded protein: CASSLVAHEQFF. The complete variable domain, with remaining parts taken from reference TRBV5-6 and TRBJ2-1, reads DAGVTQSPTHLIKTRGQQVTLRCSPKSGHDTVSWYQQALGQGPQFIFQYYEEEERQRGNFPDRFSGHQFPNYSSELNVNALLLGDSALYLCASSLVAHEQFFGPGTRLTVL.

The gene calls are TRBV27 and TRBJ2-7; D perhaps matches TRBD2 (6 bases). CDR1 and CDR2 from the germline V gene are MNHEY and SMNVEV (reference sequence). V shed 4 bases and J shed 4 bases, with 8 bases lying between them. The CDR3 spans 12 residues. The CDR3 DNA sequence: TGTGCCAGCAGTTACGGGGGATACGAGCAGTACTTC. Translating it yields CASSYGGYEQYF.

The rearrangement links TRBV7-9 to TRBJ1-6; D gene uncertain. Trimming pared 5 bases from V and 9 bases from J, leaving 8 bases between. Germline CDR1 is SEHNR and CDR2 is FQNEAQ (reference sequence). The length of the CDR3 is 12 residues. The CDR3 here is CASSEGSSPLHF. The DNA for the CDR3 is TGTGCCAGCAGCGAGGGATCTTCACCCCTCCACTTT.

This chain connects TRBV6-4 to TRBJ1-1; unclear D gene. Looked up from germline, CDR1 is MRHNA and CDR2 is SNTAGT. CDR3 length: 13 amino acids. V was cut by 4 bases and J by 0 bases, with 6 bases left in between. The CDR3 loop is CASSGELNTEAFF. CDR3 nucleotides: TGTGCCAGCAGTGGCGAATTGAACACTGAAGCTTTCTTT.

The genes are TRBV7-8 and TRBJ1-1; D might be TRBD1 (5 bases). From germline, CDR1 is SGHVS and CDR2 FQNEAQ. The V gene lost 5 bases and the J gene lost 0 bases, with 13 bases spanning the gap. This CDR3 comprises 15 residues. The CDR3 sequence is CASSPQTAMNTEAFF. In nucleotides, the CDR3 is TGTGCCAGCAGCCCGCAGACAGCGATGAACACTGAAGCTTTCTTT.

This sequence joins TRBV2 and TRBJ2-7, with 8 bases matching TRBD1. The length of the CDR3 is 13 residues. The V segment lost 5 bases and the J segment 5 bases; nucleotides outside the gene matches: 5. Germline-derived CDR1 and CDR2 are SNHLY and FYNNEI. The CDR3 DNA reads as TGTGCCAGCAGTCGGGACAGGCGCAACGAGCAGTACTTC. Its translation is CASSRDRRNEQYF.

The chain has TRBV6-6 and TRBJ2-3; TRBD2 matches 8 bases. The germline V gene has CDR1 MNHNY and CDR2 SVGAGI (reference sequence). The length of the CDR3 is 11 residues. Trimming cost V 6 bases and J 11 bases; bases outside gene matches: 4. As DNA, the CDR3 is TGTGCCAGCAGCCTAGCGGGCCTGCAGTATTTT. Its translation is CASSLAGLQYF.

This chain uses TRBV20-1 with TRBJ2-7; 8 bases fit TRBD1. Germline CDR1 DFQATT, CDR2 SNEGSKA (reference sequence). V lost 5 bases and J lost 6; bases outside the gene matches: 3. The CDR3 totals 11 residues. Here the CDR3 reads CSAGQGVEQYF. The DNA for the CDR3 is TGCAGTGCTGGACAGGGAGTCGAGCAGTACTTC.

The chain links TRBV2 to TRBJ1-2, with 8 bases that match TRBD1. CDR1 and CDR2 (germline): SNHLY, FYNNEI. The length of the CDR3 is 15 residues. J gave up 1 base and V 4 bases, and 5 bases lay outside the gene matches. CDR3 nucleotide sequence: TGTGCCAGCAGTGCACAGGGGGTGGGTAACTATGGCTACACCTTC. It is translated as CASSAQGVGNYGYTF.

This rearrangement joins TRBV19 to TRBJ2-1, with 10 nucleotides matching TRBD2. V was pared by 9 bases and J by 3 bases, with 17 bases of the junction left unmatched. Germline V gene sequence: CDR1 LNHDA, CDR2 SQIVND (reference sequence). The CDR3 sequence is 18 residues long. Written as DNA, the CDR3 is TGTGCCAGCACCGGGCTAGCGGGAGACAAAAGGGGCTACAATGAGCAGTTCTTC. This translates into CASTGLAGDKRGYNEQFF.